These 14 T cell receptor beta chains came from one sample sequenced in a study of blood T cell repertoires in COVID-19. Using immunoSEQ multiplex PCR, the repertoire was profiled, and TCRdb retains in-frame clones only, with some absent. The sample lists roughly 170,000 clones; about four fifths were seen once. Sequencing was done on a sample of peripheral blood. The receptors were gathered from a woman between 55 and 75 years old with COVID-19, enrolled during active disease.

This chain links TRBV20-1 with TRBJ2-3, with D tentatively TRBD2 (6 bases). The germline gives CDR1 DFQATT, CDR2 SNEGSKA (reference sequence). The CDR3 extends over 16 amino acids. Trimming cost V 3 bases and J 3 bases, with 19 bases left between them. CDR3 region: CSASGGILSRTDTQYF. For the CDR3, the DNA is TGCAGTGCTAGTGGCGGGATCCTCAGCAGGACAGATACGCAGTATTTT.

V usage is TRBV27 and J usage is TRBJ1-2, with D hard to call. The CDR3 covers 12 residues. CDR1 is MNHEY and CDR2 is SMNVEV in the germline V gene (reference sequence). Trimming removed 4 bases at V and 8 bases at J, with 11 bases between. DNA for the CDR3: TGTGCCAGCAGTTCCAGGTTGGGCGGCTACACCTTC. Translation gives CASSSRLGGYTF.

J is TRBJ2-5 and V is TRBV5-1; D is possibly TRBD1 (5 bases). The CDR3 totals 14 residues. CDR1 and CDR2 (germline): SGHRS, YFSETQ. V gave up 4 bases and J gave up 2 bases, with 12 bases separating them. The CDR3 region has the DNA TGCGCCAGCAGCCCAGGGCAGTCGCAAGAGACCCAGTACTTC. Translating gives CASSPGQSQETQYF.

The rearrangement links TRBV19 to TRBJ2-1; TRBD1 aligns across 8 bases. V lost 9 bases, J lost 4 bases, and 8 bases stayed unmatched. The germline V gene encodes CDR1 LNHDA and CDR2 SQIVND (reference sequence). The CDR3 consists of 14 residues. CDR3: CARKSGGWYNEQFF. Here the CDR3 DNA reads TGTGCCAGAAAATCAGGGGGCTGGTACAATGAGCAGTTCTTC.

The J gene is TRBJ2-1, the V gene TRBV6-4; 7 nucleotides match TRBD2. The CDR3 contains 15 residues. Germline V gives CDR1 MRHNA, CDR2 SNTAGT. Trimming took 2 bases from V and 5 from J; bases not matched to a gene: 6. The CDR3 is CASSDQRGPNNEQFF. As DNA, the CDR3 is TGTGCCAGCAGTGACCAGCGGGGCCCCAACAATGAGCAGTTCTTC.

This chain connects TRBV5-5 to TRBJ1-5, with TRBD1 matching over 9 bases. Germline trimming cut 4 bases from V and 8 bases from J; bases unmatched to any gene: 10. Germline-derived CDR1 and CDR2 are SGHKS and YYEKEE (reference sequence). This CDR3 has 15 residues. The CDR3, as DNA: TGTGCCAGCAGCAGGGGACAGGGAAATCGGGAGCCCCAGCATTTT. Translation: CASSRGQGNREPQHF.

In its sample, this clone was seen a few times. The V and J genes are TRBV11-2 and TRBJ2-5; D is ambiguous. Trimming shortened V by 1 base and J by 5 bases, and 11 bases separated the two germline ends. The germline CDR1 and CDR2 sequences are SGHAT and FQNNGV. The CDR3 length is 14 residues. The CDR3 is CASSLGRSVETQYF. The DNA for the CDR3 is TGTGCCAGCAGCTTAGGCAGGTCCGTGGAGACCCAGTACTTC.

The chain joins TRBV3-1 (or the pseudogene TRBV3-2) to TRBJ2-7; TRBD1 matches at 8 bases. The germline V gene encodes CDR1 LGHDT and CDR2 YNNKEL (reference sequence). The CDR3 covers 12 residues. J was trimmed by 7 bases and V by 2 bases; bases with no gene match: 1. The CDR3 sequence: CASSQQGAEQYV. As DNA, the CDR3 is TGTGCCAGCAGCCAACAGGGGGCGGAGCAGTACGTC.

The V and J genes are TRBV2 and TRBJ2-1; TRBD1 matches 8 bases. The germline gives CDR1 SNHLY, CDR2 FYNNEI. The length of the CDR3 is 15 residues. The ends lost 3 bases at V and 3 bases at J; junction bases unmatched: 4. CDR3 residues: CASSESGGGYNEQFF. CDR3 nucleotide sequence: TGTGCCAGCAGTGAGTCAGGGGGCGGCTACAATGAGCAGTTCTTC.

This clone was recorded once. The chain employs TRBV3-1 (or the pseudogene TRBV3-2) and TRBJ2-5; the match to TRBD2 covers 8 bases. The CDR3 runs 16 residues. J gave up 4 bases and V 2 bases, and 9 bases lay outside the gene matches. The V gene's germline CDR1 is LGHDT and CDR2 YNNKEL (reference sequence). CDR3 in amino acids: CASSQTGGPQTETQYF. The CDR3 DNA follows: TGTGCCAGCAGCCAAACGGGGGGGCCTCAAACAGAGACCCAGTACTTC.

This clone was observed a single time. The chain recombines TRBV5-1 with TRBJ2-5, with TRBD1 matching over 7 bases. The trim removed 0 bases at V and 5 bases at J, leaving 4 bases unmatched. Germline values: CDR1 SGHRS, CDR2 YFSETQ. CDR3 length equals 14 residues. CDR3 sequence: CASSLVGTVETQYF. Here the CDR3 DNA reads TGCGCCAGCAGCTTGGTAGGGACAGTGGAGACCCAGTACTTC.

This clone was detected only a few times. The chain couples TRBV5-1 to TRBJ2-7; 9 bases match TRBD2. The V gene end was trimmed by 5 bases and the J gene end by 2 bases; junction bases not matched to a gene: 8. The CDR3 consists of 15 residues. Germline CDR1 reads SGHRS; CDR2 reads YFSETQ. For the CDR3, the DNA is TGCGCCAGCAGTTCAGGGACTAGCTACACCTACGAGCAGTACTTC. Its translation: CASSSGTSYTYEQYF.

The CDR3 DNA follows: TGCGCCAGCAGCCAAGCCGGCGGGAGAGGTGAGCAGTTCTTC. As protein: CASSQAGGRGEQFF. J is TRBJ2-1 and V is TRBV4-3, with 7 bases fitting TRBD2. Unmatched junction bases numbered 6, after V lost 1 base and J lost 9 bases. Per germline, CDR1 LGHNA and CDR2 YSLEER. CDR3 size: 14 residues.

The V call is TRBV19, the J call TRBJ2-6, with D perhaps matching TRBD1 (6 bases). Germline assignment: CDR1 LNHDA and CDR2 SQIVND (reference sequence). This CDR3 spans 17 amino acids. The V end was cut by 4 bases, the J end by 0 bases, with 13 bases between. CDR3 bases: TGTGCCAGTAGTACACCGGGACACAGCTCTGGGGCCAACGTCCTGACTTTC. Its translation: CASSTPGHSSGANVLTF.